Here is one TCR beta chain with its context. This clonotype appeared many times. Its binding antigen is unknown. No quality values exist for individual bases; no much larger clone is one base distant. This sample was included in a study of T cell repertoires in cytomegalovirus infection (dated by TCRdb to between 2018 and 2021). As for the study more broadly: The HLA type of each donor mattered for the analysis, because public TCR beta signatures pointed to carriage of CMV infection along with the matching HLA type. What the authors observed across the whole study: In both this cohort and an independent roughly 330-donor cohort, the cumulative frequency of public TCR beta family members distinguished carriers of CMV infection plus the relevant HLA type. The ex vivo response was dominated by HLA-C-restricted CMV-specific TCR beta clonotypes, and the single most frequent clonotype in two of eight donors was supplied by these HLA-C-restricted clonotypes.

Sequencing relied on an Illumina HiSeq 1500. TCRdb cleaned the public reads at Q25 with fastp, built clones with MiXCR and kept in-frame beta chains. Each entry is one CDR3 protein sequence, shown with its most common DNA and genes. For this sample the table gives almost 300,000 distinct CDR3 sequences, of which about 9.1% were detected only once. 2.5% of the sample rests with the top ten. CDR1 and CDR2 were assigned from the germline V gene as SGHVS and FQNEAQ. V is cut by 0 bases and J by 3 bases, and the space between the germline ends is 18 bases. Its CDR3 holds 19 amino acids, cysteine through phenylalanine. The DNA shown is the 57-base CDR3, in frame from base 1.

The sequence was obtained from a human donor in good health (CMV status not recorded). Some clones in this sample may be carry-over from other donors' samples. Sequencing was performed on PBMCs. This receptor chain uses TRBV7-8 and TRBJ1-6; the D gene is perhaps TRBD1, on 6 matching bases. The bases are TGTGCCAGCAGCTTAGCGTATTTTACAGGGTCGATCTATAATTCACCCCTCCACTTT. Its product reads: CASSLAYFTGSIYNSPLHF.